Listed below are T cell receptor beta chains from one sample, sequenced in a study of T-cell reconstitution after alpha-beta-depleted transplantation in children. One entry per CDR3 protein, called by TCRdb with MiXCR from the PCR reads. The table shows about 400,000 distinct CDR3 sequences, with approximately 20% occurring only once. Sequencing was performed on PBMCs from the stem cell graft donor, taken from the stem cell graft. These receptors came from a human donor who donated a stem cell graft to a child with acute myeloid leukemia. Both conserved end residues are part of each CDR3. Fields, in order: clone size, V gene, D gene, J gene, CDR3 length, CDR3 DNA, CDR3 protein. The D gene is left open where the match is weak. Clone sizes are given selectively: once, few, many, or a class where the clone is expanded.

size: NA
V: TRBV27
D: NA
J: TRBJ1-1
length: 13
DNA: TGTGCCAGCAGTCCCCGGCGGGACACTGAAGCTTTCTTT
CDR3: CASSPRRDTEAFF

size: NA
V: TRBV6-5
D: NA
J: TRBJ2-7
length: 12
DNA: TGTGCCAGCAGGAGGAGGAACTACGAGCAGTACTTC
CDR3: CASRRRNYEQYF

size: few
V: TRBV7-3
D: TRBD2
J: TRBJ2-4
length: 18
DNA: TGTGCCAGCAGCCCCCCGGGTAGCGGGATTTCGGGCAAAAACATTCAGTACTTC
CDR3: CASSPPGSGISGKNIQYF

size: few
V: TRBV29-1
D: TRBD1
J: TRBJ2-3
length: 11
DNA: TGCAGCGTTACAGGGGGTGATACGCAGTATTTT
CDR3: CSVTGGDTQYF

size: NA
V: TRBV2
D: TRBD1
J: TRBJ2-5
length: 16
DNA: TGTGCCAGCAGTAGTGACGAAGGACAGGGTAACGAGACCCAGTACTTC
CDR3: CASSSDEGQGNETQYF

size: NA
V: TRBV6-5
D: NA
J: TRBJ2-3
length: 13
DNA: TGTGCCAGCAGTTACTCGAAGCAAGATACGCAGTATTTT
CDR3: CASSYSKQDTQYF

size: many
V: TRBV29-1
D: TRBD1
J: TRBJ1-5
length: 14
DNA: TGCAGCGTTGTCCCGCAGGGGGGTAATCAGCCCCAGCATTTT
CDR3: CSVVPQGGNQPQHF

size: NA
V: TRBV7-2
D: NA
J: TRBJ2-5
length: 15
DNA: TGTGCCAGCAGCGCCCTGGCGGGAAAGGAAGAGACCCAGTACTTC
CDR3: CASSALAGKEETQYF

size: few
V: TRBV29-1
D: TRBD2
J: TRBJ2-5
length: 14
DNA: TGCAGCGTAGGGACTAGCGGGGCCCAAGAGACCCAGTACTTC
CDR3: CSVGTSGAQETQYF

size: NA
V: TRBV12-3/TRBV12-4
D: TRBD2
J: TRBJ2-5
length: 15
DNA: TGTGCCAGCAGTTTACTAGCGGGAGATTTGGAGACCCAGTACTTC
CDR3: CASSLLAGDLETQYF

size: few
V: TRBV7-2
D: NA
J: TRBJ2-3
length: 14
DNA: TGTGCCAGCAGCGTCCCTATTGGCACAGATACGCAGTATTTT
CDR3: CASSVPIGTDTQYF

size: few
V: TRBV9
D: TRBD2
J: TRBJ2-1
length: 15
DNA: TGTGCCAGCAGCGTTTTAGCGGGAGGTCAGAATGAGCAGTTCTTC
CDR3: CASSVLAGGQNEQFF

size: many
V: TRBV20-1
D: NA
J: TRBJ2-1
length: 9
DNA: TGCAGTGCTATGGATGAGCAGTTCTTC
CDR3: CSAMDEQFF

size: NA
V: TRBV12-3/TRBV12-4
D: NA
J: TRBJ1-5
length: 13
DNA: TGTGCCAGCAGTGCGACTTCCAATCAGCCCCAGCATTTT
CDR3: CASSATSNQPQHF

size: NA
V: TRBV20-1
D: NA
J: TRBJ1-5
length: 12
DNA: TGCAGTGCCGGGATAGGCAATCAGCCCCAGCATTTT
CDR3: CSAGIGNQPQHF

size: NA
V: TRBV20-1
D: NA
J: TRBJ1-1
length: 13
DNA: TGCAGTGCTAGAGGGTGGGTTAACACTGAAGCTTTCTTT
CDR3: CSARGWVNTEAFF

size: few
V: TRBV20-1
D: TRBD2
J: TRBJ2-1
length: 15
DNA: TGCAGTGCTAGAGACGCGGGACTAGCGAACAATGAGCAGTTCTTC
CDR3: CSARDAGLANNEQFF